Shown below are 17 T cell receptor beta chains from a single sample sequenced in a study of regulatory T cells. Study-level results: Hydrophobic residues at CDR3 positions 6 and 7 were enriched in conventional CD4+ T cells of CD3G-deficient patients.

No cognate antigen is known for these TCRs. Amplification used 52 TRBV primers and 13 TRBJ primers. Clones were sequenced by immunoSEQ multiplex PCR, and TCRdb holds only the in-frame ones, with some missing. The table has about 30,000 clones, roughly 92% seen once; the top ten hold 1.5% to 1.8%. The source material was conventional CD4+ T cells sorted from blood. All receptors come from a person in their late teens or twenties with CD3G deficiency.

CDR3: CASSLTLNSGNTIYF. The CDR3 nucleotides are TGCGCCAGCAGCTTGACATTGAACTCTGGAAACACCATATATTTT. The chain combines TRBV5-1 with TRBJ1-3; no clear D. Per germline, CDR1 SGHRS and CDR2 YFSETQ. The CDR3 length is 15 residues. V lost 1 base and J 0 bases, leaving 8 bases between the germline ends.

The chain uses TRBV10-3 and TRBJ2-2, with TRBD2 matching 8 bases. The CDR3 length is 13 residues. Germline assignment: CDR1 ENHRY and CDR2 SYGVKD. The V gene end was trimmed by 7 bases and the J gene end by 4 bases; junction bases not matched to a gene: 2. CDR3 protein: CAINREGTGELFF. The CDR3 DNA reads as TGTGCCATCAACCGGGAGGGCACCGGGGAGCTGTTTTTT.

The CDR3 nucleotides read TGTGCCATCAGTGGAACAGGGGAGGGTACGCAGTATTTT. It codes for CAISGTGEGTQYF. This chain links TRBV10-3 with TRBJ2-3, with D perhaps TRBD1 or TRBD2 (7 bases each). Germline lookup yields CDR1 ENHRY and CDR2 SYGVKD. Trimming took off 4 bases at V and 8 bases at J, with 13 bases between the two ends. This CDR3 is built from 13 residues.

The chain has TRBV9 and TRBJ2-2; D is unresolved. The CDR3 contains 13 residues. The V end was cut by 5 bases, the J end by 1 base, with 6 bases between. Germline values: CDR1 SGDLS, CDR2 YYNGEE. The CDR3 DNA sequence: TGTGCCAGCAGTAGGCTGAACACCGGGGAGCTGTTTTTT. Translating gives CASSRLNTGELFF. Looking up the rest from reference TRBV9 and TRBJ2-2 gives the full variable domain: DSGVTQTPKHLITATGQRVTLRCSPRSGDLSVYWYQQSLDQGLQFLIQYYNGEERAKGNILERFSAQQFPDLHSELNLSSLELGDSALYFCASSRLNTGELFFGEGSRLTVL.

The chain couples TRBV7-9 to TRBJ2-7, with D perhaps matching TRBD2 (5 bases). The germline V gene encodes CDR1 SEHNR and CDR2 FQNEAQ (reference sequence). Trimming shortened V by 2 bases and J by 7 bases, and 12 bases separated the two germline ends. The CDR3 loop spans 13 amino acids. The CDR3 coding sequence is TGTGCCAGCAGCTTAAGTAGTGCGGGTGAGCAGTACTTC. Encoded protein: CASSLSSAGEQYF. Complete variable domain (other parts from reference TRBV7-9 and TRBJ2-7): DTGVSQNPRHKITKRGQNVTFRCDPISEHNRLYWYRQTLGQGPEFLTYFQNEAQLEKSRLLSDRFSAERPKGSFSTLEIQRTEQGDSAMYLCASSLSSAGEQYFGPGTRLTVT.

The chain uses TRBV30 and TRBJ1-3; no clear D. The germline gives CDR1 GTSNPN, CDR2 SVGIG (reference sequence). Trimming took 5 bases from V and 0 from J, leaving 8 bases between them. This CDR3 region has 13 residues. The CDR3 region has the DNA TGTGCCTGGGGAGGTGGCTCTGGAAACACCATATATTTT. Translating gives CAWGGGSGNTIYF. Full variable domain (remainder filled in from reference TRBV30 and TRBJ1-3): SQTIHQWPATLVQPVGSPLSLECTVEGTSNPNLYWYRQAAGRGLQLLFYSVGIGQISSEVPQNLSASRPQDRQFILSSKKLLLSDSGFYLCAWGGGSGNTIYFGEGSWLTVV.

This clone came up once. This chain joins TRBV6-6 and TRBJ1-5, with unresolved D. The CDR3 extends over 13 amino acids. With 2 bases removed from V and 4 bases from J, the gap between germline ends came to 6 bases. Germline CDR1 reads MNHNY; CDR2 reads SVGAGI (reference sequence). CDR3 loop: CASSYDGNQPQHF. In nucleotides, the CDR3 is TGTGCCAGCAGTTACGACGGTAATCAGCCCCAGCATTTT.

This chain connects TRBV7-2 to TRBJ2-7; 9 nucleotides align to TRBD1. Looked up from germline, CDR1 is SGHTA and CDR2 is FQGNSA. The V segment lost 6 bases and the J segment 4 bases; nucleotides outside the gene matches: 7. There are 14 residues in the CDR3. The CDR3 coding sequence is TGTGCCAGCAGTCCGGACAGGGGATTTTACGAGCAGTACTTC. Amino acid sequence: CASSPDRGFYEQYF.

The rearrangement joins TRBV27 to TRBJ2-7; D perhaps matches TRBD2 (5 bases). The CDR3 has 14 amino acids. Trimming removed 6 bases at V and 3 bases at J, with 15 bases between. Germline V gives CDR1 MNHEY, CDR2 SMNVEV (reference sequence). The CDR3 region is CASRRTAGFYEQYF. CDR3 in DNA: TGTGCCAGCAGGAGGACTGCCGGATTCTACGAGCAGTACTTC.

This clone showed up just once. This rearrangement joins TRBV7-9 to TRBJ2-2; D may be TRBD1 or TRBD2 (5 bases each). V gave up 5 bases and J gave up 4 bases, with 11 bases separating them. The CDR3 spans 14 residues. CDR1 and CDR2 from the germline V gene are SEHNR and FQNEAQ (reference sequence). CDR3 sequence: CASSLGTTTGELFF. DNA for the CDR3: TGTGCCAGCAGCCTGGGGACCACCACCGGGGAGCTGTTTTTT.

V usage is TRBV7-8 and J usage is TRBJ2-7; TRBD1 matches at 9 bases. CDR1 SGHVS and CDR2 FQNEAQ come from the germline V gene. The CDR3 extends over 18 amino acids. V gave up 4 bases and J gave up 4 bases; unmatched junction bases: 17. Here the CDR3 reads CASSSGPGTGRGRYEQYF. CDR3 in DNA: TGTGCCAGCAGCTCCGGTCCCGGGACAGGGCGAGGTCGGTACGAGCAGTACTTC.

CDR3 sequence reads: CASSFSRDRYTF. Here the CDR3 DNA reads TGTGCCAGCAGTTTTTCAAGGGATCGCTACACCTTC. The chain employs TRBV28 and TRBJ1-2; D is unclear. V was cut by 3 bases and J by 9 bases, with 11 bases left in between. The CDR3 spans 12 residues. Germline V gives CDR1 MDHEN, CDR2 SYDVKM.

The rearrangement joins TRBV5-1 to TRBJ2-2, with TRBD2 matching 7 bases. The V gene's germline CDR1 is SGHRS and CDR2 YFSETQ. The CDR3 is 15 amino acids. J lost 4 bases, V lost 4 bases, and 7 bases had no gene match. This CDR3 reads CASSVAPGGTGELFF. In nucleotides, the CDR3 is TGCGCCAGCAGCGTCGCTCCGGGGGGCACCGGGGAGCTGTTTTTT.

The CDR3 loop is CSVLQSLRQYF. The CDR3 DNA follows: TGCAGCGTTCTCCAGTCCCTGAGGCAGTATTTT. The V and J genes are TRBV29-1 and TRBJ2-3, with D unclear. The CDR3 runs 11 residues. Germline lookup yields CDR1 SQVTM and CDR2 ANQGSEA. Trimming removed 5 bases at V and 11 bases at J, with 14 bases between.

The rearrangement links TRBV5-1 to TRBJ1-1; the D is unclear. Trimming shortened V by 0 bases and J by 1 base, and 7 bases separated the two germline ends. Germline V lookup: CDR1 SGHRS, CDR2 YFSETQ. The CDR3 is 14 amino acids. CDR3 sequence: CASSLGLRNTEAFF. The CDR3 DNA sequence: TGCGCCAGCAGCTTGGGACTTCGGAACACTGAAGCTTTCTTT.

This rearrangement joins TRBV19 to TRBJ1-2; 8 bases line up with TRBD1. Trimming removed 7 bases from V and 4 bases from J; junction bases left unmatched: 11. Germline V gives CDR1 LNHDA, CDR2 SQIVND (reference sequence). The CDR3 sequence is 15 residues long. Here the CDR3 reads CASIPSATGVYGYTF. The CDR3 DNA reads as TGTGCCAGTATTCCGAGCGCGACAGGGGTCTATGGCTACACCTTC.

This chain joins TRBV6-6 and TRBJ2-7, with unresolved D. V shed 0 bases and J shed 2 bases, with 14 bases lying between them. Germline CDR1 reads MNHNY; CDR2 reads SVGAGI (reference sequence). The CDR3 runs 16 residues. CDR3 region: CASSYSGASFAYEQYF. CDR3 coding DNA: TGTGCCAGCAGTTACTCCGGAGCCTCTTTTGCCTACGAGCAGTACTTC.